Listed below are T cell receptor beta chains from one sample, sequenced in a study of shared clonotypes between healthy human individuals. Some clones are missing from TCRdb's copy, which holds only in-frame ones; the method was immunoSEQ multiplex PCR. The sample contains roughly 700,000 clones, around two thirds of which appear only once. Sequencing was done on a sample of memory CD4+ T cells sorted from blood. The receptors originated from a woman aged 25-40 years in good health. Both conserved end residues are part of each CDR3.

V gene: TRBV5-1; CDR3 protein: CASRVTGTAGFADTQYF
V gene: TRBV7-8; CDR3 protein: CASSLEQGYEAFF
V gene: TRBV6-5; CDR3 protein: CASKGTSYNEQFF
V gene: TRBV2; CDR3 protein: CASTGSSVGAGGTEAFF
V gene: TRBV27; CDR3 protein: CASNPSGGGRGYTF
V gene: TRBV28; CDR3 protein: CASHTVWSGRAASPDTQYF
V gene: TRBV27; CDR3 protein: CASSSPQSPREQYF
V gene: TRBV5-1; CDR3 protein: CASSLAATYEQYF
V gene: TRBV7-9; CDR3 protein: CASSLVVGAAETQYF
V gene: TRBV19; CDR3 protein: CASSIDRQGKQYF
V gene: TRBV2; CDR3 protein: CASNRDYGDTQYF
V gene: TRBV2; CDR3 protein: CASSEGGQGIYEQYF
V gene: TRBV9; CDR3 protein: CASSVGTGRTGELFF
V gene: TRBV10-2; CDR3 protein: CACRDAGGTGELFF
V gene: TRBV10-2; CDR3 protein: CASIPDLGSNYGYTF
V gene: TRBV30; CDR3 protein: CAVWVLNTEAFF
V gene: TRBV5-1; CDR3 protein: CASSFGTAYNEQFF
V gene: TRBV7-2; CDR3 protein: CASSLSPQIVYEQYF
V gene: TRBV14; CDR3 protein: CASSKSGIEAFF
V gene: TRBV27; CDR3 protein: CASSLQGWNEQFF